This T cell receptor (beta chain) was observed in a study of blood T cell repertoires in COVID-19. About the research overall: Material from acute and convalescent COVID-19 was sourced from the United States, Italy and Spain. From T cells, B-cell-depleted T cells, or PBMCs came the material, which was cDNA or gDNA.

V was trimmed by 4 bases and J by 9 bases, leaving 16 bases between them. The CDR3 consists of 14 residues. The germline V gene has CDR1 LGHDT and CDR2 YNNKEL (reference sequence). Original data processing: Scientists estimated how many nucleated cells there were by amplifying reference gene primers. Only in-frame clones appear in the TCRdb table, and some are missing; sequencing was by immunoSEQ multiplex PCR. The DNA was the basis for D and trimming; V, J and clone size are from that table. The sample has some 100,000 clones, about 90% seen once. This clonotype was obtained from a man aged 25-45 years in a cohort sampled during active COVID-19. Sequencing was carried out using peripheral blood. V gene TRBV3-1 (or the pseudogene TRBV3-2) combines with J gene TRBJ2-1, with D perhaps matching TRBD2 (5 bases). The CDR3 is CASSPDLIGGEQFF. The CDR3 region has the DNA TGTGCCAGCAGCCCCGATCTGATAGGAGGTGAGCAGTTCTTC.